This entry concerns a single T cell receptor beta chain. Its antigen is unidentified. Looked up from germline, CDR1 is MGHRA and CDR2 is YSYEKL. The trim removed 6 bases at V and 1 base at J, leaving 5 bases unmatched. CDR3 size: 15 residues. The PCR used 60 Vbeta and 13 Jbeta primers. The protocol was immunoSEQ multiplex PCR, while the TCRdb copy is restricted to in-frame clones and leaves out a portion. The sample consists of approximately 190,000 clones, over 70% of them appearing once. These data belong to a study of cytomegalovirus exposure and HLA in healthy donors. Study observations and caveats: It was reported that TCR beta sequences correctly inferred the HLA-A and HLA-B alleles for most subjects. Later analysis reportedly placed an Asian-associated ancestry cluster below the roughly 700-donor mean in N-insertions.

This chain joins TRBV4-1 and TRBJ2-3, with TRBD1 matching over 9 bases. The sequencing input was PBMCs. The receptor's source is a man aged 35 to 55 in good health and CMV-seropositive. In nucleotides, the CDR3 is TGCGCCAGCAGGGGCCGGGACAGGGGCACAGATACGCAGTATTTT. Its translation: CASRGRDRGTDTQYF.